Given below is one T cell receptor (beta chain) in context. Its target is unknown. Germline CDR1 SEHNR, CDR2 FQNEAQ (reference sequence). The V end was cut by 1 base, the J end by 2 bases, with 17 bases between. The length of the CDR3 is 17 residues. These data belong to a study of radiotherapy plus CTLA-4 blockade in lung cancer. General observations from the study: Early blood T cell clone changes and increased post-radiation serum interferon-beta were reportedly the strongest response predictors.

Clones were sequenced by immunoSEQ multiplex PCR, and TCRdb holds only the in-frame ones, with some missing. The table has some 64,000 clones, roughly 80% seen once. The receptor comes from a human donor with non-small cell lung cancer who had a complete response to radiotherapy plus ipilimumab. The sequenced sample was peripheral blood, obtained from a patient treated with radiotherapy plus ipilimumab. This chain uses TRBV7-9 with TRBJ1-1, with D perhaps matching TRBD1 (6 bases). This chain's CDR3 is CASSLEQSGEENTEAFF. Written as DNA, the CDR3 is TGTGCCAGCAGCTTAGAGCAGTCAGGGGAGGAAAACACTGAAGCTTTCTTT.